This T cell receptor beta chain was recorded in a study of cytomegalovirus exposure and HLA in healthy donors (dated by TCRdb to 2015 to 2018). About the investigation overall: In an earlier analysis of roughly 590 of the donors, under 300 Gb of sequence data and approximately 100 million unique TCR beta sequences from about 190 million T cells were reported. An early release covering roughly 640 HLA-typed donors comprised about 300 gigabases of sequencing data and approximately 80 million unique TCR sequences. Of the 300 to 500 genotyped donors, approximately 80% were placed in the genetic ancestry cluster associated with self-reported Caucasian donors. The aim of the study was to test whether cataloging public T cell receptors could identify signatures of past pathogen exposure. The T cell repertoires of some 670 subjects were profiled by immunosequencing and related to cytomegalovirus serostatus. Along with the approximately 700-subject first cohort, a separate validation cohort of around 110 different subjects was used. High-throughput TCR immunosequencing, statistical association of individual TCRs with disease status, and machine learning were combined to predict cytomegalovirus infection status. To study patterns of TCR occurrence, a later analysis re-analyzed previously published TCR beta repertoires from under 750 donors and added high-resolution HLA genotyping. In the later analysis, no new phenotypic data were used to find candidate immune exposures; instead, reliance was placed on TCR beta sequences and their occurrence across donors. An earlier analysis of approximately 500 of the donors applied high-throughput TCR beta sequencing to assess whether each TCR beta V gene segment acted as functional or pseudogenic. Alongside the repertoire data, information on donor age, sex, ethnicity and CMV serostatus was compiled. A later genetic analysis used genome-wide SNP genotypes for about three fifths of the 666 donors, treating that subset as a discovery cohort. Every repertoire in the discovery cohort had been generated on one and the same sequencing platform. Class I and class II HLA loci were covered by the typing at four-digit resolution. The number of typed donors differed by locus: about 629-630 for A, B, C, DRB1 and DQB1; roughly 510 for DQA1; over 600 for DPA1; and approximately 450 for DPB1. A handful of DR-DQ haplotypes were handled as single units for association and clustering because linkage in the cohort was strong. Among about 370 genotyped donors of the cohort, an average of around 250,000 unique TCR beta nucleotide sequences was sequenced per donor, of which 15% to 20% were non-productive.

Remarks on this clone: Which antigen it targets is not known. No per-base quality is available; no much larger clone lies one base away.

Broad study findings and their caveats: Correlated functional status among segregating V segments might be attributable to linkage disequilibrium, but an unknown experimental factor could not be ruled out. A few of the identified cytomegalovirus-associated TCR beta chains were confirmed in vitro to be specific for cytomegalovirus antigens. Most TCR sequences were observed very rarely across donors, whereas some public TCRs were present in many individuals. Because counts were too low, roughly 17 rarely observed V segments, including chromosome 9 orphons, were left out of the earlier analysis of a few hundred of the donors. It was suggested by the authors that the approach could potentially be generalized to other disease states and immunological phenotypes. In an earlier analysis of 587 of the donors, most TCR beta V segments appeared in productive rearrangements about 87% or about 30% of the time, broadly matching IMGT annotations. Immune exposure information for the cohort was limited to CMV serostatus. Cytomegalovirus status was reported to be diagnosed by the classifier with high specificity and sensitivity in both the original and validation cohorts. A cluster of highly shared sequence variants was judged likely to be a technical artifact of the sequencing pipeline. The study listed 150 to 200 TCR beta chains as associated with cytomegalovirus. V-gene and J-gene trimming of TCR beta chains was associated with a missense DCLRE1C variant in a later genetic analysis, and the association was replicated in an independent cohort. A further reported finding was that TCR beta sequences accurately predicted the HLA-A and HLA-B alleles for most subjects in the first cohort. According to a later analysis, parvovirus B19, influenza, CMV and Epstein-Barr virus appeared linked to several top co-occurrence clusters. Specific HLA alleles were associated with over 15,000 TCR beta sequences at a false discovery rate of 0.05 in a later analysis. In a later analysis, the rate of TCR association differed among HLA loci, with DRB1 alleles having the most associated TCRs and HLA-C alleles having the fewest. Roughly uniform sequencing depth across donors was assumed in presence/absence analyses, although this assumption may not hold. In this cohort, only TCR beta chains were sequenced, and detectable features were limited by the absence of alpha or paired-chain data. A later genetic analysis reported fewer N-insertions in productive TCRs among donors in an Asian-associated ancestry cluster than the roughly 620-donor mean. Most CMV-associated TCR beta chains appeared to be HLA-restricted in a later analysis, and the HLA associations seemed to be driven largely by CMV exposure. In a later analysis, HLA-associated TCR beta chains were found to be more clonally expanded and to have lower generation probabilities than equally common non-associated chains. HLA typing was unavailable for some donors at each locus, so association tests used only the typed subset. When HLA alleles, especially DR and DQ, strongly co-occurred, TCR associations were difficult to assign to individual alleles.

Libraries were made using the immunoSEQ multiplex PCR assay. The multiplex PCR relied on a mix of 60 forward primers for TCR Vbeta segments and 13 reverse primers for TCR Jbeta segments. The CDR3 region of rearranged TCR beta genes was amplified from genomic DNA by a multiplex PCR assay. The Illumina HiSeq System was used to sequence the amplified TCR beta libraries as 87-base-pair reads. The paper's data handling went like this. A later analysis counted about 76 million unique TCR beta chains across the 666 repertoires, and around 12 million of these chains were shared by at least two donors. A nearest-neighbor algorithm error-corrected the raw reads and collapsed the reads into unique sequences, merging closely related sequences to remove PCR and sequencing errors. To assign V, D and J gene segments, CDR3 sequences were aligned to IMGT reference sequences. For a sequence to be retained, a match of at least six nucleotides was required to both a V gene segment and a J gene segment. A rearrangement counted as productive if the CDR3 had no stop codons and remained in frame with V and J, and every other rearrangement counted as non-productive. CDR3 was defined according to IMGT convention as the region running from the second conserved V-encoded cysteine to the conserved J-encoded phenylalanine. The earlier analysis of 500 to 750 of the donors excluded any sequence lacking an unambiguous match to a single V gene segment. An earlier analysis of a few hundred of the donors called V segments functional above 56.7% productive rearrangements and segregating when the between-donor standard deviation exceeded 5%. To diagnose cytomegalovirus status from the catalog of TCR beta chain sequences, a statistical classification framework was built. A later analysis assigned V and J genes by comparing TCR nucleotide sequences with IMGT/GENE-DB human TR gene sequences. A later analysis assigned CDR3 sequences and most-parsimonious VDJ recombination scenarios with the TCRdist pipeline. In a later analysis, each TCR beta chain was defined by its CDR3 amino acid sequence together with its V-gene family, and reads lacking a unique V-gene family were excluded. To address suspected cross-contamination and a sequencing artifact, a later analysis removed approximately 590 highly shared, low-generation-probability nucleotide sequences. In a later analysis, a clonal expansion index for each public chain was calculated from normalized within-repertoire ranks of inferred template counts. In a later analysis, generation probabilities were computed with a VDJ recombination model fitted to out-of-frame rearrangements, and the resulting probabilities were checked against IGoR. In a later analysis, TCR-TCR, TCR-HLA and TCR-CMV co-occurrence was scored with hypergeometric tests, and a repertoire-size bias correction was applied to TCR pairs. False discovery rates were estimated in a later analysis by permuting HLA or CMV assignments 20 times. In a later analysis, co-occurring TCRs were grouped with DBSCAN, and TCRdist sequence similarity was added when clustering was performed within HLA-allele-positive subsets. For co-occurrence clustering, repertoires with fewer than 30,000 or more than 120,000 public chains were excluded, along with five or six repertoires with anomalous nucleotide sharing. TCRdb retrieved this table from immuneACCESS and kept in-frame rearrangements only. Not all clones are present; in checked studies, unresolved V genes account for under half, and no reason is known for the remainder. V, J and clone size are those of that table, while D and trimming were read from the DNA. The sample records 180,000 or so clones, 82% of which are singletons. The top ten clones comprise over 1.5% of the sample.

The cohort consisted of some 730 healthy bone marrow donors. At the time of sampling, every cohort member was nominally healthy, though immune exposures that went unrecorded were likely present. The donor was CMV seronegative and was included in the group of under 450 seronegative cohort members. Every donor gave a peripheral blood sample, and the peripheral blood mononuclear cells from that sample were used for TCR beta sequencing. The Qiagen DNeasy Blood Extraction Kit was used to extract genomic DNA from the blood cell samples. Sequenced: PBMCs. The sequence derives from a middle-aged man in good health and CMV-seronegative.

The DNA reads TGTGCCAGCAGACGCACAGGGGTTAACTATGGCTACACCTTC. It is translated as CASRRTGVNYGYTF. The sequence links TRBV28 to TRBJ1-2, with TRBD1 identical over 7 junction bases. Compared with germline, V lacks 6 bases and J lacks 1 base; bases without a gene match: 5. As encoded in the germline V gene, CDR1 is MDHEN while CDR2 is SYDVKM. There are 14 amino acids in the CDR3, from cysteine to phenylalanine inclusive. The CDR3 DNA has 42 bases and is translated from base 1.